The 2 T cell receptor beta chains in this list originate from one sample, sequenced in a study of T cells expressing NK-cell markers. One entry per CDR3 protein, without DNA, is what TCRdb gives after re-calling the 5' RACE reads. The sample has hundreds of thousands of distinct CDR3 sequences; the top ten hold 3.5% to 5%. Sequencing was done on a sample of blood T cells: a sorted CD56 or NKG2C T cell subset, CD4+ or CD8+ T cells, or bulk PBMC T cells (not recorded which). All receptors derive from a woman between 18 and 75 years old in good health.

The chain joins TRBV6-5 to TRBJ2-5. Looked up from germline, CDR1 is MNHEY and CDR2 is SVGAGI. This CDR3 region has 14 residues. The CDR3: CASSSSGNQETQYF.

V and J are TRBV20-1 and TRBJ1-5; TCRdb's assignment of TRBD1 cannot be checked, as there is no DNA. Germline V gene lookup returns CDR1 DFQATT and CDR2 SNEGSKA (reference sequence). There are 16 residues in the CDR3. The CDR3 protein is CSARGGTGGSNQPQHF.